A single sample is the source of the 15 T cell receptor beta chains below, sequenced in a study of cytotoxic CD8 clonotypes in ibrutinib-treated CLL. Produced via immunoSEQ multiplex PCR; TCRdb's table is partial and in-frame only. This table has roughly 30,000 clones, 76% appearing once. The sequences come from PBMCs, collected after 36 months of ibrutinib treatment. Receptors originate from a human donor with chronic lymphocytic leukemia.

The chain joins TRBV19 to TRBJ2-3, with 7 bases aligning to TRBD2. The junction had 4 bases not matched to a gene; V was cut back by 5 bases and J by 2 bases. Germline loops: CDR1 LNHDA, CDR2 SQIVND (reference sequence). The CDR3 runs 14 residues. CDR3 DNA: TGTGCCAGTAGTGGGGGGGATTTCACAGATACGCAGTATTTT. This sequence encodes CASSGGDFTDTQYF.

V and J are TRBV27 and TRBJ2-5; 8 nucleotides match TRBD1. The germline gives CDR1 MNHEY, CDR2 SMNVEV (reference sequence). The CDR3 is 15 residues long. V was pared by 9 bases and J by 6 bases, with 15 bases of the junction left unmatched. As DNA, the CDR3 is TGTGCCAGTTCGGACGGACAGGGTTTTGGAAAGACCCAGTACTTC. Amino acids: CASSDGQGFGKTQYF.

The chain employs TRBV5-6 and TRBJ1-1, with D possibly being TRBD1 (5 bases). This CDR3 spans 14 amino acids. Per germline, CDR1 SGHDT and CDR2 YYEEEE. Trimming left V 2 bases short and J 1 base short, with 9 bases between. The CDR3 region is CASSFRDWNTEAFF. CDR3 nucleotide sequence: TGTGCCAGCAGCTTCCGGGACTGGAACACTGAAGCTTTCTTT.

The rearrangement joins TRBV6-1 to TRBJ1-2, with D unresolved. CDR3 size: 13 residues. Trimming cost V 10 bases and J 5 bases, with 17 bases left between them. Germline CDR1 reads MNHNS; CDR2 reads SASEGT. The CDR3 sequence: CATQDKKVYGYTF. As DNA, the CDR3 is TGTGCCACCCAAGACAAAAAGGTTTATGGCTACACCTTC.

The table lists this clone with many counts. The chain recombines TRBV21-1 with TRBJ1-1; TRBD1, the D gene given by the table, was not confirmed from the DNA. TRBV21-1 is a known pseudogene. This CDR3 region has 13 residues. CDR3 in DNA: TGTGCCAGCAGCCCCCCCAGGGACACTGAAGCTTTCTTT. Encoded protein: CASSPPRDTEAFF.

J is TRBJ2-3 and V is TRBV9; TRBD2 aligns across 9 bases. The CDR3 has 16 amino acids. V lost 0 bases and J lost 5; bases outside the gene matches: 7. The germline V gene has CDR1 SGDLS and CDR2 YYNGEE. CDR3 nucleotides: TGTGCCAGCAGCGTAGTTGAGCGGGGGGATGTAGATACGCAGTATTTT. It codes for CASSVVERGDVDTQYF.

This CDR3 is CASSFRDKNTEAFF. The CDR3 region has the DNA TGTGCCAGTAGTTTCCGGGACAAGAACACTGAAGCTTTCTTT. This chain uses TRBV19 with TRBJ1-1; TRBD1 might be the D (6 bases). Germline-derived CDR1 and CDR2 are LNHDA and SQIVND (reference sequence). Trimming took off 5 bases at V and 1 base at J, with 11 bases between the two ends. The CDR3 has 14 amino acids.

The genes are TRBV7-9 and TRBJ2-7; D tentatively reads TRBD1 or TRBD2 (5 bases each). CDR1 is SEHNR, CDR2 FQNEAQ, per germline (reference sequence). This CDR3 is built from 17 residues. Trimming removed 1 base at V and 3 bases at J, with 19 bases between. CDR3 nucleotides: TGTGCCAGCAGCTTAGGAGGACCGGGACCAAGCGGCTACGAGCAGTACTTC. Its translation is CASSLGGPGPSGYEQYF.

This clone was seen a few times. The chain links TRBV5-6 to TRBJ2-7; 7 bases map to TRBD2. Germline CDR1 SGHDT, CDR2 YYEEEE. V lost 0 bases and J lost 5; bases outside the gene matches: 11. The CDR3 has 16 residues. CDR3 amino acids: CASSLGGGVKGHEQYF. The CDR3 DNA follows: TGTGCCAGCAGCTTGGGCGGGGGAGTTAAAGGCCACGAGCAGTACTTC.

This rearrangement joins TRBV5-1 to TRBJ1-2, with D perhaps TRBD1 (6 bases). V gave up 3 bases and J gave up 5 bases, with 14 bases separating them. The CDR3 consists of 14 residues. In germline, CDR1 is SGHRS, CDR2 YFSETQ. Written as DNA, the CDR3 is TGCGCCAGCAGCTCGGTACAGGGTTTTTATGGCTACACCTTC. It specifies CASSSVQGFYGYTF. The full variable domain, in which reference TRBV5-1 and TRBJ1-2 provide the parts outside the CDR3, is KAGVTQTPRYLIKTRGQQVTLSCSPISGHRSVSWYQQTPGQGLQFLFEYFSETQRNKGNFPGRFSGRQFSNSRSEMNVSTLELGDSALYLCASSSVQGFYGYTFGSGTRLTVV.

The chain employs TRBV5-1 and TRBJ2-5, with 8 bases identical to TRBD2. The junction had 2 bases not matched to a gene; V was cut back by 2 bases and J by 5 bases. The CDR3 runs to 13 residues. In germline, CDR1 is SGHRS, CDR2 YFSETQ. CDR3 sequence: CASSFSGEETQYF. CDR3 bases: TGCGCCAGCAGCTTTAGCGGGGAGGAGACCCAGTACTTC.

This chain uses TRBV9 with TRBJ1-1; perhaps TRBD1 as D (5 bases). Germline lookup yields CDR1 SGDLS and CDR2 YYNGEE. Trimming took 5 bases from V and 3 from J, leaving 8 bases between them. This CDR3 region has 12 residues. For the CDR3, the DNA is TGTGCCAGCAGAAGAGGGGACACTGAAGCTTTCTTT. Its protein is CASRRGDTEAFF.

This chain connects TRBV7-7 to TRBJ2-1; TRBD1 might be the D (5 bases). The length of the CDR3 is 15 residues. With 0 bases removed from V and 3 bases from J, the gap between germline ends came to 9 bases. Germline V gene lookup returns CDR1 SSHAT and CDR2 FNYEAQ (reference sequence). This CDR3 is CASSLAVRDYNEQFF. CDR3 in DNA: TGTGCCAGCAGCTTAGCAGTCAGGGACTACAATGAGCAGTTCTTC.

V and J are TRBV18 and TRBJ1-2; D not certain. Trimming took off 2 bases at V and 6 bases at J, with 10 bases between the two ends. From germline, CDR1 is KGHSH and CDR2 LQKENI. The CDR3 extends over 13 amino acids. CDR3 DNA sequence: TGTGCCAGCTCACCAAAGGTGGGAGATGGCTACACCTTC. This encodes CASSPKVGDGYTF.

The chain uses TRBV6-6 and TRBJ2-7; D ambiguous. This CDR3 contains 14 residues. Trimming stripped 3 bases from V and 2 bases from J, with 11 bases between. The germline V gene encodes CDR1 MNHNY and CDR2 SVGAGI (reference sequence). CDR3 DNA sequence: TGTGCCAGCAGTTATGGTGCAGCCCCCTACGAGCAGTACTTC. It yields the protein CASSYGAAPYEQYF.